Listed below are T cell receptor beta chains from one sample, sequenced in a study of Ad26.COV2.S vaccination and SARS-CoV-2 variants. The method was immunoSEQ multiplex PCR; TCRdb's version includes in-frame clones alone and lacks a portion of them. The sample lists 350,000 to 450,000 clones, 83% occurring once. The sample was peripheral blood, taken in a trial of Ad26.COV2.S vaccine versus placebo. These receptors came from a person between 18 and 60 years old who received the Ad26.COV2.S COVID-19 vaccine or a placebo. Both conserved end residues are part of each CDR3. The order of the fields is CDR3 protein, CDR3 DNA, V gene, clone size, J gene, D gene. D genes are given only for firm matches. Where a row states a size, it is once, few, many or the class of an expanded clone; other rows omit it.

CASSLARGRGEQYF	TGTGCCAGCAGTTTAGCCCGGGGGCGGGGTGAGCAGTACTTC	TRBV27	NA	TRBJ2-7	NA
CASSKGTGETQYF	TGTGCCAGTAGTAAAGGGACTGGGGAGACCCAGTACTTC	TRBV19	NA	TRBJ2-5	NA
CASSPGTSGGYEQYF	TGCGCCAGCAGCCCCGGGACTAGCGGAGGCTACGAGCAGTACTTC	TRBV5-1	NA	TRBJ2-7	TRBD2
CASSLGGNTEAFF	TGTGCCAGCAGCCTCGGAGGGAACACTGAAGCTTTCTTT	TRBV11-2	few	TRBJ1-1	NA
CASSFISGQKGNEQFF	TGTGCCAGCAGCTTTATTAGCGGGCAAAAAGGGAATGAGCAGTTCTTC	TRBV11-2	NA	TRBJ2-1	TRBD2
CASSQGTVNGYTF	TGTGCCAGCAGCCAAGGGACAGTTAATGGCTACACCTTC	TRBV3-1/TRBV3-2	NA	TRBJ1-2	NA
CASSLQRGVGDTQYF	TGTGCCAGCAGCCTCCAGCGGGGGGTTGGAGATACGCAGTATTTT	TRBV6-5	few	TRBJ2-3	TRBD2
CASGRTGGEEQYF	TGTGCCAGCGGCCGGACAGGGGGAGAGGAGCAGTACTTC	TRBV9	NA	TRBJ2-7	TRBD1
CASSEGGGGATGELFF	TGCGCCAGCAGTGAAGGAGGCGGGGGGGCCACCGGGGAGCTGTTTTTT	TRBV10-2	NA	TRBJ2-2	TRBD2
CASKRMQGYQETQYF	TGTGCCAGCAAAAGGATGCAGGGTTACCAAGAGACCCAGTACTTC	TRBV25-1	NA	TRBJ2-5	NA
CSVERGGGNTIYF	TGCAGCGTTGAAAGGGGCGGAGGAAACACCATATATTTT	TRBV29-1	NA	TRBJ1-3	NA
CASSYRGNYGNTIYF	TGTGCCAGCAGTTACCGCGGGAACTACGGAAACACCATATATTTT	TRBV6-5	few	TRBJ1-3	NA
CASSSSGRSSYEQYF	TGTGCCAGCAGCTCTAGCGGACGGAGCTCCTACGAGCAGTACTTC	TRBV5-5	once	TRBJ2-7	TRBD2
CASSLGQSPTNEKLFF	TGTGCCAGCAGCCTGGGACAGAGCCCAACTAATGAAAAACTGTTTTTT	TRBV5-5	NA	TRBJ1-4	TRBD1
CASSSGLSEHGELFF	TGTGCCAGCAGTTCGGGACTTTCGGAACACGGGGAGCTGTTTTTT	TRBV27	NA	TRBJ2-2	NA
CASSDPFSGELFF	TGTGCCAGCAGTGACCCATTTTCCGGGGAGCTGTTTTTT	TRBV6-4	NA	TRBJ2-2	NA
CASSLVNGAGDGYTF	TGTGCCAGCAGCTTAGTCAACGGGGCAGGGGATGGCTACACCTTC	TRBV7-9	NA	TRBJ1-2	NA
CASSLLSPGTAEETQYF	TGTGCCAGCAGCTTATTGAGTCCCGGGACAGCAGAAGAGACCCAGTACTTC	TRBV7-2	NA	TRBJ2-5	TRBD1
CASSPPWKTAYEQYF	TGTGCCAGCAGCCCACCGTGGAAAACCGCCTACGAGCAGTACTTC	TRBV14	once	TRBJ2-7	NA
CASSPKREPYNEQFF	TGTGCCAGCAGTCCGAAGCGGGAGCCCTACAATGAGCAGTTCTTC	TRBV27	NA	TRBJ2-1	TRBD2
CASRTGLKAFF	TGTGCCAGCAGGACAGGGTTGAAAGCTTTCTTT	TRBV6-4	NA	TRBJ1-1	TRBD1
CASSYGGGHNEQFF	TGTGCCAGCAGTTACGGCGGGGGGCACAATGAGCAGTTCTTC	TRBV6-5	NA	TRBJ2-1	TRBD2